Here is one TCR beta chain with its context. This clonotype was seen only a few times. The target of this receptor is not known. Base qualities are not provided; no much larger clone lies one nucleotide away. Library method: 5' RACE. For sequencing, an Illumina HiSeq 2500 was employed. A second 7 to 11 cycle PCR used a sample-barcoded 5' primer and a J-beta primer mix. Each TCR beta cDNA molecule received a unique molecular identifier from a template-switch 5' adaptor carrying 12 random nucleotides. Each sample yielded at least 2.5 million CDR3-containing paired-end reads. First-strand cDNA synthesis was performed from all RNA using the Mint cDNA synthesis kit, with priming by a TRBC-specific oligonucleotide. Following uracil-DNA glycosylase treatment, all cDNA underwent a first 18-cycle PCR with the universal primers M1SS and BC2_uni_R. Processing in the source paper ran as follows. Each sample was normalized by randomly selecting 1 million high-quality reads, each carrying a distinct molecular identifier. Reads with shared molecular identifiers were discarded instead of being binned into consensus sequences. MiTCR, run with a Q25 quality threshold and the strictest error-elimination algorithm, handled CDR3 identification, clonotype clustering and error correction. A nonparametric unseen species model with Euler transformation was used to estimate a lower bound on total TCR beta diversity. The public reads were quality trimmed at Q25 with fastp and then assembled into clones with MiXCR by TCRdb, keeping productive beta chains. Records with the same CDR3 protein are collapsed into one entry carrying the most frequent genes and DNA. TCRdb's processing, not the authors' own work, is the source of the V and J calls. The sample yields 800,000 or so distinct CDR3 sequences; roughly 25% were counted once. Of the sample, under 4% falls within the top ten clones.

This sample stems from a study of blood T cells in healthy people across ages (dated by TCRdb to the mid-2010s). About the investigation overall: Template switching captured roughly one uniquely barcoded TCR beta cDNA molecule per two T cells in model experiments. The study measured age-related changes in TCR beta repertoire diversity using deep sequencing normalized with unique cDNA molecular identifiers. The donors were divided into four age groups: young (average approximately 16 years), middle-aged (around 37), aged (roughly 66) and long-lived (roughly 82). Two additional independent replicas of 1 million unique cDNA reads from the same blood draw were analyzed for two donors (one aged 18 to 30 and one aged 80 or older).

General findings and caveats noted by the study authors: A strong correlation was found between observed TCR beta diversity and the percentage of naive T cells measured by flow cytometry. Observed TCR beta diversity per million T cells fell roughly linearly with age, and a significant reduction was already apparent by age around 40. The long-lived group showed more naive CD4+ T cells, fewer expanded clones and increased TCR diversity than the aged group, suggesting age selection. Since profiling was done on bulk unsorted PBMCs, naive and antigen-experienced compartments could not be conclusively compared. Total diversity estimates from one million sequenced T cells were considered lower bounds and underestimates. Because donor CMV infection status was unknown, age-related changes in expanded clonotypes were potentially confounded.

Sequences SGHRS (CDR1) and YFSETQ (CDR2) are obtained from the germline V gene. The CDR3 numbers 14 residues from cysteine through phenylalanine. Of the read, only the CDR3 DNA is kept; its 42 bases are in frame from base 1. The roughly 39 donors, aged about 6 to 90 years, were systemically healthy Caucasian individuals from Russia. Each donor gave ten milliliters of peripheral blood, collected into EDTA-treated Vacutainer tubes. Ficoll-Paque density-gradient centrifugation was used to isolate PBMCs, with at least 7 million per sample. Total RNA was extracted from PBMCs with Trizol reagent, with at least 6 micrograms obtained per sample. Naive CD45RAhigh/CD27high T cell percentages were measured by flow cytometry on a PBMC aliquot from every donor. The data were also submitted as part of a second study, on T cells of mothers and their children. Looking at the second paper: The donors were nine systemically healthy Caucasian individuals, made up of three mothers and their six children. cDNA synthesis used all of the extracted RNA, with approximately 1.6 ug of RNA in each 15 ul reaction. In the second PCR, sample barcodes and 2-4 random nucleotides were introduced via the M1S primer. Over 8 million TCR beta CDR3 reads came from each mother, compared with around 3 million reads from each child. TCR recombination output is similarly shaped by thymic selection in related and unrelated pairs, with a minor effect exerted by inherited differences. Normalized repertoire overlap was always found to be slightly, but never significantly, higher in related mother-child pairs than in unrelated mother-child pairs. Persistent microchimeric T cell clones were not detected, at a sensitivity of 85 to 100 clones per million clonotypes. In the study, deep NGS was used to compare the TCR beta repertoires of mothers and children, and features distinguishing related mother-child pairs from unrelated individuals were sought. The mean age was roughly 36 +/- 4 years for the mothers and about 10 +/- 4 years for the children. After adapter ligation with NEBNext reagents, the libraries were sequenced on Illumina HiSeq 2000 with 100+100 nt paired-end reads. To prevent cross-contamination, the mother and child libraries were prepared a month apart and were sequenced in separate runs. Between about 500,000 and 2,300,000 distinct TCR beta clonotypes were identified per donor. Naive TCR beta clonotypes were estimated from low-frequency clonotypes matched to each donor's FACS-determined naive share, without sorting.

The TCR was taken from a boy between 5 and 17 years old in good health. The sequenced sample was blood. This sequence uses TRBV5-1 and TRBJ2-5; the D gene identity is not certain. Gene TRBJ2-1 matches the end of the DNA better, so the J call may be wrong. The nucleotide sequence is TGCGCCAGCGATTGGGATTTGGGTGGCACTGAGCAGTTCTTC. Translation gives CASDWDLGGTEQFF.